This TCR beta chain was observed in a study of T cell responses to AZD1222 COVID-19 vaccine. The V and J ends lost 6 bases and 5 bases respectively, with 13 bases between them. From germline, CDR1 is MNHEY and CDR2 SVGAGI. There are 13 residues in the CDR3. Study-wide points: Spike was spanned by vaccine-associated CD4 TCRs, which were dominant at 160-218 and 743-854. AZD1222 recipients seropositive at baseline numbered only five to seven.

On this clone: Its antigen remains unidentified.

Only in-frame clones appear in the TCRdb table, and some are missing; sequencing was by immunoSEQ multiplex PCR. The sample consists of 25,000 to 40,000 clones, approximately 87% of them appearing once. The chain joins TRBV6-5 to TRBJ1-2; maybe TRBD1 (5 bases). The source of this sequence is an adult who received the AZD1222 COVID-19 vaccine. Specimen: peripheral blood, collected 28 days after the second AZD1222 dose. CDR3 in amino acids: CASSKTEDYGYTF. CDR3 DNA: TGTGCCAGCAGCAAGACAGAAGATTATGGCTACACCTTC.